The 21 T cell receptor beta chains below all came from one sample that was sequenced in a study of T cell changes during pregnancy in multiple sclerosis. Assay: immunoSEQ multiplex PCR; the TCRdb copy retains only in-frame clones and omits some. The sample carries 83,000 or so clones, 94% recorded once. The sequences come from peripheral blood, collected after pregnancy. Source of these receptors: a female donor in good health, enrolled as a control in a pregnancy study.

The CDR3 loop is CASRGEYTQYF. CDR3 sequence (DNA): TGCGCCAGCAGGGGAGAATATACGCAGTATTTT. This sequence joins TRBV5-1 and TRBJ2-3; a weak D match, TRBD2 (5 bases). This CDR3 is built from 11 residues. Trimming cost V 5 bases and J 7 bases, with 8 bases left between them. Germline lookup yields CDR1 SGHRS and CDR2 YFSETQ. The variable domain in full, with the rest retrieved from reference TRBV5-1 and TRBJ2-3, is KAGVTQTPRYLIKTRGQQVTLSCSPISGHRSVSWYQQTPGQGLQFLFEYFSETQRNKGNFPGRFSGRQFSNSRSEMNVSTLELGDSALYLCASRGEYTQYFGPGTRLTVL.

The V and J genes are TRBV6-6 and TRBJ1-3, with a tentative D call TRBD1 (6 bases). Trimming shortened V by 2 bases and J by 3 bases, and 14 bases separated the two germline ends. The CDR3 extends over 16 amino acids. Germline V CDR1 and CDR2: MNHNY, SVGAGI (reference sequence). The CDR3 region has the DNA TGTGCCAGCAGTTACCCCAGGACAGACATTGGAAACACCATATATTTT. Protein product: CASSYPRTDIGNTIYF.

This chain connects TRBV28 to TRBJ2-6; D ambiguous. Trimming left V 4 bases short and J 1 base short, with 11 bases between. Germline V gives CDR1 MDHEN, CDR2 SYDVKM. CDR3 length: 16 residues. CDR3 residues: CASSSPTPSGANVLTF. DNA of the CDR3: TGTGCCAGCAGTTCGCCGACACCGTCTGGGGCCAACGTCCTGACTTTC.

Here the CDR3 reads CASSKLAGEGIEQYF. CDR3 bases: TGTGCCAGCAGTAAGTTAGCGGGAGAGGGGATCGAGCAGTACTTC. The V gene is TRBV11-2, the J gene TRBJ2-7; TRBD2 matches at 9 bases. Trimming took 6 bases from V and 6 from J; bases not matched to a gene: 12. Germline-derived CDR1 and CDR2 are SGHAT and FQNNGV. The CDR3 consists of 15 residues.

This clone came up a few times. The V gene is TRBV7-9, the J gene TRBJ2-2, with 8 bases that match TRBD1. This CDR3 has 17 amino acids. The germline V gene encodes CDR1 SEHNR and CDR2 FQNEAQ (reference sequence). V lost 1 base to trimming and J lost 4 bases; unmatched junction nucleotides: 8. This chain's CDR3 is CASSLVGRGLGTGELFF. The CDR3 coding sequence is TGTGCCAGCAGCTTAGTCGGCAGGGGGCTTGGCACCGGGGAGCTGTTTTTT.

The chain has TRBV5-1 and TRBJ2-1; D might be TRBD1 (6 bases). Between the trimmed V and J ends, which lost 3 bases and 2 bases, there was a span of 15 bases. The CDR3 runs 16 residues. Germline CDR1 and CDR2: SGHRS and YFSETQ. DNA for the CDR3: TGCGCCAGCAGCTCAATCTCAGGGGTAGCCTACAATGAGCAGTTCTTC. Amino acids: CASSSISGVAYNEQFF.

The chain is built from TRBV7-8 and TRBJ2-2, with D tentatively TRBD2 (6 bases). The CDR3 totals 17 residues. V was pared by 5 bases and J by 2 bases, with 18 bases between. Germline CDR1 reads SGHVS; CDR2 reads FQNEAQ. CDR3 sequence (DNA): TGTGCCAGCAGCGTCCTAGGGACTTTCGACAACACCGGGGAGCTGTTTTTT. Its protein product is CASSVLGTFDNTGELFF.

The chain carries TRBV9 and TRBJ2-5, with 12 bases identical to TRBD2. The CDR3 is made up of 16 amino acids. Germline CDR1 reads SGDLS; CDR2 reads YYNGEE. Trimming removed 2 bases from V and 4 bases from J; junction bases left unmatched: 6. CDR3 sequence: CASSVSSGRALETQYF. CDR3 DNA: TGTGCCAGCAGCGTCTCTAGCGGGAGGGCCTTAGAGACCCAGTACTTC.

In its sample, this clone was seen once. This rearrangement joins TRBV7-2 to TRBJ2-3; D unclear. Germline V gene data show CDR1 as SGHTA and CDR2 as FQGNSA. Trimming took 3 bases from V and 1 from J, leaving 5 bases between them. This CDR3 region has 13 residues. The CDR3 loop reads CASSLERTDTQYF. The CDR3, as DNA: TGTGCCAGCAGCTTGGAGCGCACAGATACGCAGTATTTT.

This chain uses TRBV6-1 with TRBJ1-1, with TRBD1 matching 10 bases. The J segment lost 3 bases and the V segment lost 4 bases, leaving 11 bases of the junction unmatched. This CDR3 contains 17 residues. The V gene's germline CDR1 is MNHNS and CDR2 SASEGT. In nucleotides, the CDR3 is TGTGCCAGCAGTGGCTACGACAGGGGGCGCTCTTACACTGAAGCTTTCTTT. Protein: CASSGYDRGRSYTEAFF.

This clone came up once. V and J are TRBV10-3 and TRBJ2-2, with a weak D call TRBD2 (6 bases). This CDR3 is 16 amino acids long. Trimming pared 0 bases from V and 7 bases from J, leaving 15 bases between. Germline lookup yields CDR1 ENHRY and CDR2 SYGVKD. The CDR3 DNA reads as TGTGCCATCAGTGAGTCCTTAGGGACTCCTCACGGGGAGCTGTTTTTT. Translation gives CAISESLGTPHGELFF.

This clone was detected only once. J is TRBJ1-2 and V is TRBV27; 9 positions agree with TRBD1. J gave up 5 bases and V 7 bases, and 2 bases lay outside the gene matches. The CDR3 runs to 12 residues. CDR1 is MNHEY, CDR2 SMNVEV, per germline (reference sequence). The CDR3 reads CASKTGGYGYTF. The CDR3 DNA reads as TGTGCCAGCAAGACAGGGGGGTATGGCTACACCTTC.

The chain uses TRBV19 and TRBJ2-7; 9 bases agree with TRBD1. The germline gives CDR1 LNHDA, CDR2 SQIVND (reference sequence). This CDR3 has 15 amino acids. Trimming at V came to 3 bases and at J to 5 bases, leaving 8 bases not matched to a gene. CDR3 DNA: TGTGCCAGTAGTATTGGAACAGGGGGCTTGAACGAGCAGTACTTC. As protein: CASSIGTGGLNEQYF. Filled out from reference TRBV19 and TRBJ2-7, the complete variable domain reads DGGITQSPKYLFRKEGQNVTLSCEQNLNHDAMYWYRQDPGQGLRLIYYSQIVNDFQKGDIAEGYSVSREKKESFPLTVTSAQKNPTAFYLCASSIGTGGLNEQYFGPGTRLTVT.

The V gene is TRBV5-6, the J gene TRBJ2-3, with 9 bases matching TRBD2. Trimming took 0 bases from V and 2 from J; bases not matched to a gene: 7. The germline CDR1 and CDR2 sequences are SGHDT and YYEEEE. The CDR3 covers 17 residues. The CDR3 is CASSLGASGRSTDTQYF. The CDR3 DNA sequence: TGTGCCAGCAGCTTGGGGGCCAGCGGGAGGTCCACAGATACGCAGTATTTT. Together with reference TRBV5-6 and TRBJ2-3, the CDR3 gives the full variable domain: DAGVTQSPTHLIKTRGQQVTLRCSPKSGHDTVSWYQQALGQGPQFIFQYYEEEERQRGNFPDRFSGHQFPNYSSELNVNALLLGDSALYLCASSLGASGRSTDTQYFGPGTRLTVL.

The chain employs TRBV19 and TRBJ2-1, with 7 nucleotides matching TRBD1. V dropped 5 bases and J dropped 4; count of bases not matched to a gene: 11. CDR3 length: 16 residues. In germline, CDR1 is LNHDA, CDR2 SQIVND (reference sequence). This CDR3 reads CASSRSTGTPYNEQFF. Here the CDR3 DNA reads TGTGCCAGTAGTCGGTCGACAGGGACACCTTACAATGAGCAGTTCTTC.

A single count supports this clone. The J gene is TRBJ2-1, the V gene TRBV4-1, with TRBD2 matching 7 bases. The germline CDR1 and CDR2 sequences are MGHRA and YSYEKL. The CDR3 consists of 17 residues. The J segment lost 8 bases and the V segment lost 1 base, leaving 14 bases of the junction unmatched. CDR3 DNA sequence: TGCGCCAGCAGCCAAGGGCACGGCGGGAGTAGGAATGATGAGCAGTTCTTC. It translates to CASSQGHGGSRNDEQFF.

The chain couples TRBV2 to TRBJ2-5; D unresolved. V dropped 4 bases and J dropped 2 bases, with 11 bases sitting between them. The CDR3 loop spans 14 amino acids. The germline CDR1 and CDR2 sequences are SNHLY and FYNNEI. CDR3 in DNA: TGTGCCAGCAGTGCCTCGGTCGTACAAGAGACCCAGTACTTC. Its translation is CASSASVVQETQYF.

CDR3 protein: CASSEYSGTSGYDNEQFF. Written as DNA, the CDR3 is TGTGCCAGCAGCGAGTACTCCGGGACTAGCGGCTACGACAATGAGCAGTTCTTC. This chain joins TRBV9 and TRBJ2-1; 11 positions match TRBD2. V dropped 3 bases and J dropped 5; count of bases not matched to a gene: 13. CDR3 length: 18 amino acids. Germline V gene data show CDR1 as SGDLS and CDR2 as YYNGEE.

This clone appeared once. The J gene is TRBJ2-7, the V gene TRBV5-1; 7 positions match TRBD2. Germline V CDR1 and CDR2: SGHRS, YFSETQ. The CDR3 runs to 15 residues. The V segment lost 4 bases and the J segment 1 base; nucleotides outside the gene matches: 8. DNA for the CDR3: TGCGCCAGCAGCGTCAGCGGGGCTCTTTCCTACGAGCAGTACTTC. Translated, it gives CASSVSGALSYEQYF. Drawing the rest from reference TRBV5-1 and TRBJ2-7, the complete variable domain is KAGVTQTPRYLIKTRGQQVTLSCSPISGHRSVSWYQQTPGQGLQFLFEYFSETQRNKGNFPGRFSGRQFSNSRSEMNVSTLELGDSALYLCASSVSGALSYEQYFGPGTRLTVT.

CDR3 sequence (DNA): TGTGCCAGCAGTGAATACGGTCTTATGACAGGTCTTACCTACGAGCAGTACTTC. It encodes CASSEYGLMTGLTYEQYF. This chain joins TRBV6-1 and TRBJ2-7; D may be TRBD1 (6 bases). The V end was cut by 2 bases, the J end by 2 bases, with 22 bases between. The CDR3 loop spans 18 amino acids. In germline, CDR1 is MNHNS, CDR2 SASEGT.

The chain is built from TRBV5-1 and TRBJ2-2, with 7 bases matching TRBD2. Unmatched junction bases numbered 3, after V lost 0 bases and J lost 1 base. CDR1 SGHRS and CDR2 YFSETQ come from the germline V gene. The CDR3 has 16 residues. The CDR3 protein is CASSLEERENTGELFF. Written as DNA, the CDR3 is TGCGCCAGCAGCTTGGAGGAGCGGGAGAACACCGGGGAGCTGTTTTTT.